The 23 T cell receptor beta chains reported below all come from one sample, sequenced in a study of CD8 T cells in Susac syndrome. RNA, at about 0.5 to 1 ug, was reverse transcribed with random hexamers. Via MiXCR, TCRdb re-called the immunoSEQ multiplex PCR reads, giving one row per CDR3 protein. Here the sample spans about 110,000 distinct CDR3 sequences, roughly 94% being singletons. Input material: CD8+ T cells from PBMCs. All receptors derive from a human donor with Susac syndrome.

The chain carries TRBV7-9 and TRBJ2-5, with D possibly called TRBD1 or TRBD2 (5 bases each). V lost 4 bases and J 3 bases, leaving 15 bases between the germline ends. Germline V lookup: CDR1 SEHNR, CDR2 FQNEAQ (reference sequence). CDR3 length: 15 residues. CDR3 loop: CASSSPYLGEETQYF. The CDR3 nucleotides read TGTGCCAGCAGCTCACCGTATCTGGGGGAAGAGACCCAGTACTTC.

V gene TRBV7-6 combines with J gene TRBJ2-5, with a weak D call TRBD1 (6 bases). The CDR3 contains 14 residues. Germline assignment: CDR1 SGHVS and CDR2 FNYEAQ. The ends were cut back, 3 bases at V and 5 bases at J, with 13 bases in the middle. CDR3 coding DNA: TGTGCCAGCAGCTTGGGGTCAGGGGACGAGACCCAGTACTTC. Its translation is CASSLGSGDETQYF.

The rearrangement joins TRBV15 to TRBJ2-1, with D tentatively TRBD1 (5 bases). Germline V gene data show CDR1 as LNHNV and CDR2 as YYDKDF (reference sequence). This CDR3 is built from 14 residues. V was cut by 0 bases and J by 10 bases, with 13 bases left in between. The chain's CDR3 is CATSRDGAVKEQFF. In DNA, the CDR3 is TGTGCCACCAGCAGAGATGGGGCAGTCAAGGAGCAGTTCTTC.

The genes are TRBV6-2 or TRBV6-3 and TRBJ2-3; no definite D call. The CDR3 contains 13 residues. Germline CDR1 MNHEY, CDR2 SVGEGT. V was pared by 0 bases and J by 3 bases, with 4 bases between. The CDR3 nucleotides read TGTGCCAGCAGTTACTCGTGGACAGATACGCAGTATTTT. This gives the protein CASSYSWTDTQYF.

The CDR3 sequence is CASSQEWTSGGQETQYF. CDR3 coding DNA: TGTGCCAGCAGCCAAGAGTGGACTAGCGGGGGCCAAGAGACCCAGTACTTC. The rearrangement joins TRBV14 to TRBJ2-5, with 13 bases lining up with TRBD2. CDR3 size: 17 residues. V lost 0 bases, J lost 1 base, and 2 bases stayed unmatched. Per the germline V gene, CDR1 is SGHDN and CDR2 is FVKESK.

V and J are TRBV12-3 or TRBV12-4 and TRBJ2-5; D could derive from TRBD1 or TRBD2 (5 bases each). V was shortened by 10 bases and J by 4 bases, with 19 bases between the two germline ends. CDR3 length: 14 amino acids. CDR3 DNA sequence: TGTGCCATCGGTCCCCTCCGGGACGGAGAGACCCAGTACTTC. This translates into CAIGPLRDGETQYF.

The gene calls are TRBV2 and TRBJ2-7; D is undetermined. The CDR3 is 13 residues long. V was pared by 2 bases and J by 3 bases, with 8 bases between. Germline CDR1 and CDR2: SNHLY and FYNNEI. Written as DNA, the CDR3 is TGTGCCAGCAGTGAATCGAACGACTACGAGCAGTACTTC. Its translation: CASSESNDYEQYF. Using reference TRBV2 and TRBJ2-7 for the parts outside the CDR3, the full variable domain is EPEVTQTPSHQVTQMGQEVILRCVPISNHLYFYWYRQILGQKVEFLVSFYNNEISEKSEIFDDQFSVERPDGSNFTLKIRSTKLEDSAMYFCASSESNDYEQYFGPGTRLTVT.

This chain connects TRBV9 to TRBJ2-1; 9 bases fit TRBD2. The CDR3 is 14 residues long. V lost 7 bases and J lost 2; bases outside the gene matches: 4. Germline-derived CDR1 and CDR2 are SGDLS and YYNGEE. This chain's CDR3 is CASGSGGTYNEQFF. CDR3 bases: TGTGCCAGCGGGAGCGGGGGGACCTACAATGAGCAGTTCTTC. Full variable domain (outside the CDR3, taken from reference TRBV9 and TRBJ2-1): DSGVTQTPKHLITATGQRVTLRCSPRSGDLSVYWYQQSLDQGLQFLIQYYNGEERAKGNILERFSAQQFPDLHSELNLSSLELGDSALYFCASGSGGTYNEQFFGPGTRLTVL.

This clonotype showed up just once. The genes are TRBV27 and TRBJ2-7; 8 bases line up with TRBD1. The CDR3 spans 15 residues. V was clipped by 6 bases and J by 1 base; unmatched bases: 8. Germline assignment: CDR1 MNHEY and CDR2 SMNVEV (reference sequence). This CDR3 is CASRHRTGGSYEQYF. CDR3 nucleotides: TGTGCCAGCAGACATAGAACAGGGGGATCCTACGAGCAGTACTTC.

V gene TRBV20-1 combines with J gene TRBJ2-1, with 11 bases identical to TRBD2. Germline CDR1 DFQATT, CDR2 SNEGSKA (reference sequence). Germline trimming cut 5 bases from V and 6 bases from J; bases unmatched to any gene: 15. This CDR3 has 17 amino acids. The CDR3 nucleotides read TGCAGTGCTTCCGGGCTAGCGGGGGGCCTTCACGGCAATGAGCAGTTCTTC. Its protein product is CSASGLAGGLHGNEQFF.

This chain joins TRBV12-3 or TRBV12-4 and TRBJ2-5; D is ambiguous. CDR3 length: 14 amino acids. Trimming cost V 2 bases and J 2 bases, with 9 bases left between them. CDR3 coding DNA: TGTGCCAGCAGTTTAAAGGCGGTTCAAGAGACCCAGTACTTC. Translation: CASSLKAVQETQYF.

CDR3 DNA: TGTGCCAGCCGTACCGTACCTAGCGAGCAGTACTTC. This gives the protein CASRTVPSEQYF. The chain has TRBV27 and TRBJ2-7; D is undetermined. Germline V CDR1 and CDR2: MNHEY, SMNVEV (reference sequence). V was shortened by 8 bases and J by 6 bases, with 14 bases between the two germline ends. This CDR3 has 12 amino acids.

V gene TRBV12-5 combines with J gene TRBJ1-1; D uncertain. The V end was cut by 7 bases, the J end by 5 bases, with 8 bases between. The CDR3 covers 11 residues. CDR1 LGHNT and CDR2 FRNRAP come from the germline V gene. The CDR3 protein is CASEVGTEAFF. The CDR3 region has the DNA TGTGCTAGTGAAGTGGGAACTGAAGCTTTCTTT.

The chain carries TRBV7-6 and TRBJ2-7; 9 bases match TRBD1. CDR3 size: 14 residues. V lost 0 bases and J lost 5; bases outside the gene matches: 2. The germline V gene encodes CDR1 SGHVS and CDR2 FNYEAQ. CDR3 amino acids: CASSLAGDRDEQYF. In nucleotides, the CDR3 is TGTGCCAGCAGCTTAGCCGGGGACAGGGACGAGCAGTACTTC.

V is TRBV7-3 and J is TRBJ2-5; D might be TRBD2 (5 bases). Germline V gene data show CDR1 as SGHTA and CDR2 as FQGTGA. This CDR3 comprises 14 residues. Trimming cost V 1 base and J 4 bases, with 10 bases left between them. The CDR3 coding sequence is TGTGCCAGCAGCTTAAACGGGGAGCGAGAGACCCAGTACTTC. Amino acids: CASSLNGERETQYF.

This chain connects TRBV7-6 to TRBJ1-3, with a tentative D call TRBD1 (6 bases). The CDR3 spans 15 residues. Per the germline V gene, CDR1 is SGHVS and CDR2 is FNYEAQ. V was cut by 5 bases and J by 0 bases, with 11 bases left in between. The CDR3 coding sequence is TGTGCCAGCAGCGAAGACAGGTCCTCTGGAAACACCATATATTTT. Translation gives CASSEDRSSGNTIYF.

This clonotype was found once. This rearrangement joins TRBV6-5 to TRBJ1-2; 8 bases agree with TRBD1. After removal of 7 bases from V and 6 bases from J, the junction contained 7 bases not matched to a gene. In germline, CDR1 is MNHEY, CDR2 SVGAGI. The CDR3 is 13 residues long. The CDR3 loop is CASTTQGGNGYTF. In DNA form, the CDR3 reads TGTGCCAGCACCACACAGGGGGGCAATGGCTACACCTTC.

The V gene is TRBV4-3, the J gene TRBJ2-7, with 10 bases matching TRBD1. The V segment lost 0 bases and the J segment 5 bases; nucleotides outside the gene matches: 7. CDR3 size: 16 residues. CDR1 LGHNA and CDR2 YSLEER come from the germline V gene. CDR3 region: CASSQDGTGVSNEQYF. CDR3 DNA sequence: TGCGCCAGCAGCCAAGATGGGACAGGGGTGAGCAACGAGCAGTACTTC.

The V gene is TRBV5-1, the J gene TRBJ1-1; 7 bases are a match to TRBD1. The length of the CDR3 is 14 residues. Germline CDR1 reads SGHRS; CDR2 reads YFSETQ. Unmatched junction bases numbered 6, after V lost 4 bases and J lost 3 bases. Here the CDR3 reads CASSATGSDTEAFF. CDR3 nucleotides: TGCGCCAGCAGCGCGACAGGGTCCGACACTGAAGCTTTCTTT.

This clonotype was detected only once. V usage is TRBV7-9 and J usage is TRBJ1-2, with D tentatively TRBD1 (6 bases). The CDR3 has 17 residues. Trimming took 3 bases from V and 9 from J, leaving 26 bases between them. Germline V gene data show CDR1 as SEHNR and CDR2 as FQNEAQ (reference sequence). CDR3 DNA: TGTGCCAGCAGCTTGGCGGATCCCGGACAGCCTCGCGCCCGCTACACCTTC. Protein product: CASSLADPGQPRARYTF.

The chain has TRBV4-3 and TRBJ1-1; D perhaps matches TRBD1 (5 bases). Trimming cost V 11 bases and J 0 bases, with 13 bases left between them. CDR3 length equals 13 residues. Germline V lookup: CDR1 LGHNA, CDR2 YSLEER. The CDR3, as DNA: TGCGCCTCCGCGGAGGGGCTGAACACTGAAGCTTTCTTT. Protein product: CASAEGLNTEAFF.

The chain links TRBV7-2 to TRBJ2-1, with 10 bases fitting TRBD2. J lost 4 bases, V lost 5 bases, and 5 bases had no gene match. Germline loops: CDR1 SGHTA, CDR2 FQGNSA. CDR3 size: 15 residues. The CDR3 loop is CASSPTSGDYNEQFF. The CDR3 region has the DNA TGTGCCAGCAGCCCCACTAGCGGGGATTACAATGAGCAGTTCTTC.

The chain has TRBV6-2 or TRBV6-3 and TRBJ2-7, with D uncertain. Per germline, CDR1 MNHEY and CDR2 SVGEGT. The CDR3 loop spans 15 amino acids. Trimming pared 1 base from V and 0 bases from J, leaving 10 bases between. Here the CDR3 DNA reads TGTGCCAGCAGTTACTTGGCACCCAACTCCTACGAGCAGTACTTC. Translation gives CASSYLAPNSYEQYF.